This TCR beta chain was retrieved from a study of molecular identifiers for immune sequencing clone quantification. The study's findings and limits: Clones that exceeded 20 RNA copies held over 98% of effector molecules, yet under 1% in naive cells.

TCRdb reanalysed the PCR reads using MiXCR and keeps one entry per CDR3 protein. The sample carries hundreds of thousands of distinct CDR3 sequences, approximately 24% recorded once. On this clonotype itself: Its antigen is as yet unknown.

Per the germline V gene, CDR1 is GTSNPN and CDR2 is SVGIG (reference sequence). Trimming took off 5 bases at V and 0 bases at J, with 11 bases between the two ends. The CDR3 has 14 amino acids. Specimen: naive CD8+ T cells from blood, with Jurkat cell RNA spiked in. Subset reported: FACS-sorted CD8+CD4-CCR7+CD45RA+ naive T cells. The rearrangement uses TRBV30 and TRBJ1-3; maybe TRBD1 (6 bases). The origin of this receptor is a human donor in good health. Some libraries in this study had Jurkat cell RNA spiked in. This CDR3 is CAWEPDSSGNTIYF. CDR3 DNA sequence: TGTGCCTGGGAACCGGACAGCTCTGGAAACACCATATATTTT.